The next 2 T cell receptor beta chains were all read from a single sample in a study of blood T cell repertoires in COVID-19. Method: immunoSEQ multiplex PCR; TCRdb's copy keeps in-frame clones and lacks some. The data show around 150,000 clones, about nine tenths seen once. The specimen sequenced was peripheral blood. These receptors all come from a human donor with COVID-19, enrolled during active disease. The donor label of this sample is uncertain.

The V and J genes are TRBV10-1 and TRBJ1-5; unclear D gene. The CDR3 spans 14 residues. The V end was cut by 2 bases, the J end by 7 bases, with 12 bases between. Per the germline V gene, CDR1 is WNHNN and CDR2 is SYGVQD (reference sequence). The CDR3 loop reads CASSETGDGQPQHF. The DNA for the CDR3 is TGCGCCAGCAGTGAGACCGGGGATGGACAGCCCCAGCATTTT.

V and J are TRBV6-5 and TRBJ1-1; weak D call: TRBD1 (5 bases). Germline V gene sequence: CDR1 MNHEY, CDR2 SVGAGI. V was cut by 8 bases and J by 2 bases, with 15 bases left in between. The CDR3 covers 14 residues. Written as DNA, the CDR3 is TGTGCCAGCTCTCGGGGGAACAGAAACACTGAAGCTTTCTTT. This gives the protein CASSRGNRNTEAFF.